Listed here are 21 T cell receptor beta chains from one sample, sequenced in a study of blood T cell repertoires in COVID-19 (dated by TCRdb to 2020 to 2022). Library construction relied on the immunoSEQ multiplex PCR assay. TCRdb provides this immuneACCESS table in a form limited to in-frame rearrangements. Some clones are lacking; in checked studies, under half of them reflect an unresolved V gene, and why the rest are absent is not known. The sample includes 140,000 or so clones, with roughly 82% observed a single time. The top ten clones comprise roughly 10% of the sample. The sequenced sample was peripheral blood. The receptor source for this set is a man in his sixties with active or convalescent COVID-19.

The rearrangement joins TRBV19 to TRBJ1-1; 8 nucleotides line up with TRBD1. V lost 5 bases and J lost 0; bases outside the gene matches: 2. CDR1 and CDR2 (germline): LNHDA, SQIVND (reference sequence). CDR3 length equals 14 residues. CDR3 DNA: TGTGCCAGTAGTTCGACAGGGGTGAACACTGAAGCTTTCTTT. This sequence encodes CASSSTGVNTEAFF.

The genes are TRBV5-4 and TRBJ1-6; the D gene is possibly TRBD1 (5 bases). This CDR3 comprises 17 residues. Trimming removed 3 bases at V and 2 bases at J, with 15 bases between. The germline V gene has CDR1 SGHNT and CDR2 YYREEE (reference sequence). The CDR3 coding sequence is TGTGCCAGCAGCTCTATTGGGCAGGGCACCTATAATTCACCCCTCCACTTT. Its protein product is CASSSIGQGTYNSPLHF.

The V call is TRBV7-2, the J call TRBJ2-7; 9 bases are a match to TRBD2. V was clipped by 3 bases and J by 4 bases; unmatched bases: 7. Germline CDR1 is SGHTA and CDR2 is FQGNSA. CDR3 size: 15 residues. In nucleotides, the CDR3 is TGTGCCAGCAGCTTTTTGGCGGGGGGGCAATACGAGCAGTACTTC. Its translation is CASSFLAGGQYEQYF.

The chain links TRBV2 to TRBJ1-1; possible D gene TRBD1, 5 bases. This CDR3 spans 12 amino acids. V was cut by 8 bases and J by 5 bases, with 12 bases left in between. In germline, CDR1 is SNHLY, CDR2 FYNNEI. The CDR3 DNA follows: TGTGCCAGCGGTCAGGGTTCGACTGAAGCTTTCTTT. Protein: CASGQGSTEAFF.

The chain uses TRBV6-4 and TRBJ2-1; 13 bases are shared with TRBD2. With 0 bases clipped from V and 1 base from J, the junction kept 6 bases outside the gene matches. CDR3 length equals 19 residues. Germline V gives CDR1 MRHNA, CDR2 SNTAGT. The CDR3 here is CASSDSRLAGGRSYNEQFF. The CDR3 DNA follows: TGTGCCAGCAGTGACTCGAGACTAGCGGGAGGTAGGTCCTACAATGAGCAGTTCTTC.

V usage is TRBV6-5 and J usage is TRBJ1-1; D uncertain. The V end was cut by 5 bases, the J end by 0 bases, with 10 bases between. The CDR3 consists of 14 residues. Germline V gene lookup returns CDR1 MNHEY and CDR2 SVGAGI. The CDR3 DNA follows: TGTGCCAGCAGTACGTATCAGTTGAACACTGAAGCTTTCTTT. It yields the protein CASSTYQLNTEAFF.

The V and J genes are TRBV18 and TRBJ1-4, with D unresolved. CDR1 and CDR2 from the germline V gene are KGHSH and LQKENI. V lost 0 bases and J 0 bases, leaving 5 bases between the germline ends. The CDR3 length is 15 residues. The CDR3 region is CASSPPASTNEKLFF. CDR3 coding DNA: TGTGCCAGCTCACCACCGGCCTCAACTAATGAAAAACTGTTTTTT.

The chain uses TRBV4-3 and TRBJ1-4; weak D call: TRBD1 (5 bases). Trimming shortened V by 4 bases and J by 7 bases, and 19 bases separated the two germline ends. The CDR3 length is 16 residues. The germline V gene encodes CDR1 LGHNA and CDR2 YSLEER. The CDR3 here is CASSPSHQGIGEKLFF. CDR3 bases: TGCGCCAGCAGCCCGTCACACCAGGGAATTGGTGAAAAACTGTTTTTT.

Only one count was recorded for this clone. The chain has TRBV20-1 and TRBJ2-3, with 8 bases lining up with TRBD2. CDR3 size: 14 residues. The ends lost 3 bases at V and 2 bases at J; junction bases unmatched: 4. Per germline, CDR1 DFQATT and CDR2 SNEGSKA (reference sequence). For the CDR3, the DNA is TGCAGTGCTAGTCTTAGCGGGGACACAGATACGCAGTATTTT. Translation: CSASLSGDTDTQYF.

The chain couples TRBV5-1 to TRBJ2-2, with D possibly TRBD1 on 5 matching bases. V was trimmed by 1 base and J by 6 bases, leaving 13 bases between them. The CDR3 is made up of 15 amino acids. Germline V gene sequence: CDR1 SGHRS, CDR2 YFSETQ. CDR3 amino acids: CASSLYQGIAGELFF. The CDR3 DNA is TGCGCCAGCAGCTTGTACCAGGGCATCGCCGGGGAGCTGTTTTTT.

The rearrangement links TRBV6-1 to TRBJ2-4; perhaps TRBD2 as D (5 bases). This CDR3 is built from 17 residues. Deletions cut 4 bases from V and 0 bases from J, with 16 bases between. CDR1 is MNHNS, CDR2 SASEGT, per germline. In nucleotides, the CDR3 is TGTGCCAGCAGTGTTGGAGGCGACAAAATAGCCAAAAACATTCAGTACTTC. Its translation: CASSVGGDKIAKNIQYF.

The chain recombines TRBV4-1 with TRBJ1-1; D is undetermined. Trimming took 2 bases from V and 8 from J, leaving 18 bases between them. The CDR3 consists of 15 residues. The germline CDR1 and CDR2 sequences are MGHRA and YSYEKL. As DNA, the CDR3 is TGCGCCAGCAGCCAACCTACCTCGCGAGGTGCAGAAGCTTTCTTT. Translation: CASSQPTSRGAEAFF.

J is TRBJ1-2 and V is TRBV25-1; D possibly corresponds to TRBD1 (6 bases). Germline CDR1 is MGHDK and CDR2 is SYGVNS. The CDR3 is made up of 15 amino acids. V lost 4 bases to trimming and J lost 5 bases, with 17 bases between them. CDR3: CASSADSAALYGYTF. The CDR3 coding sequence is TGTGCCAGCAGTGCGGACAGTGCAGCTCTATATGGCTACACCTTC.

The sample holds one count of this clone. The rearrangement links TRBV11-2 to TRBJ1-2, with D perhaps TRBD1 (6 bases). Germline CDR1 and CDR2: SGHAT and FQNNGV. The V end lost 5 bases, the J end lost 9 bases, and 19 bases lay between the germline ends. This CDR3 contains 14 residues. The CDR3 loop reads CASSPKLGGQSYTF. CDR3 DNA sequence: TGTGCCAGCAGCCCCAAACTCGGGGGGCAAAGCTACACCTTC.

The chain couples TRBV5-1 to TRBJ2-7, with 9 bases lining up with TRBD2. The CDR3 has 15 amino acids. Germline CDR1 SGHRS, CDR2 YFSETQ. V shed 5 bases, J shed 1 base, and the junction held 7 bases outside the gene matches. Written as DNA, the CDR3 is TGCGCCAGCAGGATAACTAGCGGGCAATCCTACGAGCAGTACGTC. Its translation: CASRITSGQSYEQYV.

The V call is TRBV25-1, the J call TRBJ1-1; D might be TRBD1 (6 bases). The length of the CDR3 is 14 residues. The germline CDR1 and CDR2 sequences are MGHDK and SYGVNS. Deletions cut 2 bases from V and 11 bases from J, with 18 bases between. CDR3 nucleotides: TGTGCCAGCAGTGAAGGGCCTAACAGGGCTCACGCTTTCTTT. Protein: CASSEGPNRAHAFF.

The chain recombines TRBV5-1 with TRBJ1-1; D call uncertain. The CDR3 extends over 13 amino acids. Germline loops: CDR1 SGHRS, CDR2 YFSETQ. V was pared by 6 bases and J by 5 bases, with 14 bases between. CDR3 in DNA: TGCGCCAGCACACCAACGGGATCAACTGAAGCTTTCTTT. As protein: CASTPTGSTEAFF.

The chain links TRBV30 to TRBJ2-2; the match to TRBD1 covers 7 bases. This CDR3 contains 13 residues. Trimming at V came to 4 bases and at J to 6 bases, leaving 5 bases not matched to a gene. Germline V lookup: CDR1 GTSNPN, CDR2 SVGIG (reference sequence). The CDR3 here is CAWNTQGSGELFF. Written as DNA, the CDR3 is TGTGCCTGGAATACACAGGGGTCCGGGGAGCTGTTTTTT.

This sequence joins TRBV11-3 and TRBJ1-3; D is perhaps TRBD1 (5 bases). The ends were cut back, 5 bases at V and 3 bases at J, with 17 bases in the middle. From germline, CDR1 is SGHNT and CDR2 YENEEA. CDR3 length: 16 amino acids. The DNA for the CDR3 is TGTGCCAGCAGCAAAACCGGGGGGGTCGTTGGAAACACCATATATTTT. This gives the protein CASSKTGGVVGNTIYF.

The chain combines TRBV11-2 with TRBJ2-7, with a weak D call TRBD2 (7 bases). CDR3 size: 14 residues. Germline V gene sequence: CDR1 SGHAT, CDR2 FQNNGV. The V end was cut by 5 bases, the J end by 3 bases, with 14 bases between. The CDR3 loop is CASSRGGGFYEQYV. CDR3 in DNA: TGTGCCAGCAGCCGAGGGGGGGGATTCTACGAGCAGTACGTC.

The J gene is TRBJ2-1, the V gene TRBV28; maybe TRBD2 (5 bases). Germline CDR1 reads MDHEN; CDR2 reads SYDVKM. The CDR3 runs 13 residues. V was clipped by 8 bases and J by 0 bases, with 8 bases between them. The CDR3 coding sequence is TGTGCCAGCGGGAGCGGCTCCTACAATGAGCAGTTCTTC. As protein: CASGSGSYNEQFF.